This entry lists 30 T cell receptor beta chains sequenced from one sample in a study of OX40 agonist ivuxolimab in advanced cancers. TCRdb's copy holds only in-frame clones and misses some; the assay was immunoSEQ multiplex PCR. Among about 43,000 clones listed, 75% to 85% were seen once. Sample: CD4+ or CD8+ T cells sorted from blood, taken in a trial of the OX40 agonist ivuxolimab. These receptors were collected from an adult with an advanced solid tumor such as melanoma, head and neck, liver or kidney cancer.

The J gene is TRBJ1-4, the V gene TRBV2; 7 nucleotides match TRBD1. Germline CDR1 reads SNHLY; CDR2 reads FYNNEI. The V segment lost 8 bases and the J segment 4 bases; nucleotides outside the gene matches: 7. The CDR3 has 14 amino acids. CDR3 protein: CASGRDSNNEKLFF. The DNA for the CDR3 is TGTGCCAGCGGGAGGGACAGTAATAATGAAAAACTGTTTTTT. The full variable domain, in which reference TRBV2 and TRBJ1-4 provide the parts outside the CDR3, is EPEVTQTPSHQVTQMGQEVILRCVPISNHLYFYWYRQILGQKVEFLVSFYNNEISEKSEIFDDQFSVERPDGSNFTLKIRSTKLEDSAMYFCASGRDSNNEKLFFGSGTQLSVL.

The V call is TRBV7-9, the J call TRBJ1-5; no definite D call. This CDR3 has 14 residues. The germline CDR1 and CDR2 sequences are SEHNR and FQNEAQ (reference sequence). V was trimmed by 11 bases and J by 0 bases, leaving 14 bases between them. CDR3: CASSQLNSNQPQHF. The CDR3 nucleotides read TGTGCCTCCAGCCAGCTTAATAGCAATCAGCCCCAGCATTTT.

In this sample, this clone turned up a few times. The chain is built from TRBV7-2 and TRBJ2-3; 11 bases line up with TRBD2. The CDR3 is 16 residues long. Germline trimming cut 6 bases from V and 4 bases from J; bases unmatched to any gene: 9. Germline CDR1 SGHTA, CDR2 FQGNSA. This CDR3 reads CASSNSKLAGADTQYF. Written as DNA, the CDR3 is TGTGCCAGCAGTAACAGTAAACTAGCGGGAGCAGATACGCAGTATTTT.

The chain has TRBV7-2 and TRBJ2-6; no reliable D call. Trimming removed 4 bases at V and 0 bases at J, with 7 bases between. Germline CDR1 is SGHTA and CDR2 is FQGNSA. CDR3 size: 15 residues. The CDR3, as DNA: TGTGCCAGCAGCTCTCGGAGCTCTGGGGCCAACGTCCTGACTTTC. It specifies CASSSRSSGANVLTF.

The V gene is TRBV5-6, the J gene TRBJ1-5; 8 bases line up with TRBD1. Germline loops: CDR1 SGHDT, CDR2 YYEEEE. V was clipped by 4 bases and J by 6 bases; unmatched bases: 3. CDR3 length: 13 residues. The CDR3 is CASSVQGAQPQHF. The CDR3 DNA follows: TGTGCCAGCAGCGTCCAGGGGGCTCAGCCCCAGCATTTT. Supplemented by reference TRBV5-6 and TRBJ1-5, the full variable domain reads DAGVTQSPTHLIKTRGQQVTLRCSPKSGHDTVSWYQQALGQGPQFIFQYYEEEERQRGNFPDRFSGHQFPNYSSELNVNALLLGDSALYLCASSVQGAQPQHFGDGTRLSIL.

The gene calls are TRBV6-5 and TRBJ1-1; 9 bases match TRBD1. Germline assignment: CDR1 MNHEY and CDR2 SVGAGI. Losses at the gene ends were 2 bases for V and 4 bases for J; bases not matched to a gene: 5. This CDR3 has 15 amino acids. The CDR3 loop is CASSYPGQGSTEAFF. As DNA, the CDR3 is TGTGCCAGCAGTTACCCGGGACAGGGAAGCACTGAAGCTTTCTTT.

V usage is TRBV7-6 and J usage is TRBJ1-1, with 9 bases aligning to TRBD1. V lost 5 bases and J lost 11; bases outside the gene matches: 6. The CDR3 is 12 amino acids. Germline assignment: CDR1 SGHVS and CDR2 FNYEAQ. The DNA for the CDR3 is TGTGCCAGCAGCCATCGGACAGGGGAGGCTTTCTTT. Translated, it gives CASSHRTGEAFF.

CDR3: CASSLARATPLHF. DNA for the CDR3: TGTGCCAGCAGCTTAGCTCGGGCGACGCCCCTCCACTTT. V usage is TRBV7-2 and J usage is TRBJ1-6, with no clear D. The CDR3 contains 13 residues. Per the germline V gene, CDR1 is SGHTA and CDR2 is FQGNSA. The V end was cut by 0 bases, the J end by 13 bases, with 10 bases between.

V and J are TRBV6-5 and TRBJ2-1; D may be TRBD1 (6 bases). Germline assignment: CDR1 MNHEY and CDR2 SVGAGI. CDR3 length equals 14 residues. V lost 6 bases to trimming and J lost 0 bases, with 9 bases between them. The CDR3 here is CASRKDSSYNEQFF. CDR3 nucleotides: TGTGCCAGCAGAAAGGACAGCTCCTACAATGAGCAGTTCTTC.

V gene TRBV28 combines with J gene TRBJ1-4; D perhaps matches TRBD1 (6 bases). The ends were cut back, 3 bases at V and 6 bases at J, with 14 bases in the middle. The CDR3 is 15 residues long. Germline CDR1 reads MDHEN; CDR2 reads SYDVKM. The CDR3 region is CASSFLGGEDEKLFF. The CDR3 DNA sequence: TGTGCCAGCAGTTTTTTGGGGGGCGAGGATGAAAAACTGTTTTTT. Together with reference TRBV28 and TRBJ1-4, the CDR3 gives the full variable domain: DVKVTQSSRYLVKRTGEKVFLECVQDMDHENMFWYRQDPGLGLRLIYFSYDVKMKEKGDIPEGYSVSREKKERFSLILESASTNQTSMYLCASSFLGGEDEKLFFGSGTQLSVL.

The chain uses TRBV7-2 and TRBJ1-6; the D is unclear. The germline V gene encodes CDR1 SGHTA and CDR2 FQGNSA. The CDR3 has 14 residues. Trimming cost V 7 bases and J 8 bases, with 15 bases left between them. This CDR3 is CASTSFGDYSPLHF. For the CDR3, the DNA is TGTGCCAGCACTTCCTTCGGGGATTATTCACCCCTCCACTTT.

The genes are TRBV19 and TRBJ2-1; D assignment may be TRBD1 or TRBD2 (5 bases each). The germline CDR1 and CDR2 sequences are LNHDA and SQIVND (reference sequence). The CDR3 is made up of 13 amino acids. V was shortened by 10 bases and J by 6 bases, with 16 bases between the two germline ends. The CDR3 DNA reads TGTGCCATCGCCGGGACCTACCCCAATGAGCAGTTCTTC. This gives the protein CAIAGTYPNEQFF.

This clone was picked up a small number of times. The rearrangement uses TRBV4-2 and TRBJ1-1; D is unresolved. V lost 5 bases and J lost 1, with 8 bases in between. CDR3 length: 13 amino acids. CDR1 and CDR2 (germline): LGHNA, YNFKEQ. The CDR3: CASSVKGNTEAFF. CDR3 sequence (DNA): TGTGCCAGCAGCGTAAAGGGGAACACTGAAGCTTTCTTT.

Here the CDR3 DNA reads TGTGCCAGCAGCCTCGGGACTTACACAGATACGCAGTATTTT. This sequence encodes CASSLGTYTDTQYF. V and J are TRBV7-2 and TRBJ2-3, with D tentatively TRBD2 (6 bases). Trimming pared 5 bases from V and 2 bases from J, leaving 11 bases between. This CDR3 has 14 residues. Per the germline V gene, CDR1 is SGHTA and CDR2 is FQGNSA.

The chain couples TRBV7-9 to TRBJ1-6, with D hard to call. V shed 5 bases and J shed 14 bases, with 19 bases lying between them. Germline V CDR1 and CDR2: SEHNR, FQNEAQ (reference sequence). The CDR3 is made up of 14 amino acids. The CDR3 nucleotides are TGTGCCAGCAGCGAATCGGGCCCCCTTTCGGCCCTCCACTTT. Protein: CASSESGPLSALHF.

CDR3 in amino acids: CATSSGAYEQYF. In DNA form, the CDR3 reads TGTGCCACCAGCAGCGGGGCCTACGAGCAGTACTTC. The chain combines TRBV15 with TRBJ2-7; the D gene is possibly TRBD2 (5 bases). V lost 3 bases to trimming and J lost 2 bases, with 5 bases between them. The CDR3 is made up of 12 amino acids. Germline V lookup: CDR1 LNHNV, CDR2 YYDKDF (reference sequence).

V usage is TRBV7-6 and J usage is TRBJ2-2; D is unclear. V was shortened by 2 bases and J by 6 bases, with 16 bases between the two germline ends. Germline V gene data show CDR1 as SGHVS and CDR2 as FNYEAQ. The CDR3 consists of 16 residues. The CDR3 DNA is TGTGCCAGCAGCTTATCAACAAGGGCAGTCGCCGGGGAGCTGTTTTTT. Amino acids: CASSLSTRAVAGELFF.

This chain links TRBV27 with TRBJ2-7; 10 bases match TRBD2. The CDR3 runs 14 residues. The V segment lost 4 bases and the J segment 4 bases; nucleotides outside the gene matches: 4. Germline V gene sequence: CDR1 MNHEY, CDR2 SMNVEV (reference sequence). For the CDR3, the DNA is TGTGCCAGCAGTTCAGCGGGGGGGCCGTACGAGCAGTACTTC. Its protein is CASSSAGGPYEQYF.

The CDR3 sequence is CASSSGRDTEAFF. For the CDR3, the DNA is TGTGCCAGCAGCTCCGGACGGGACACTGAAGCTTTCTTT. The chain is built from TRBV5-4 and TRBJ1-1; D is ambiguous. The CDR3 contains 13 residues. CDR1 and CDR2 from the germline V gene are SGHNT and YYREEE (reference sequence). Trimming took 3 bases from V and 3 from J, leaving 9 bases between them.

The CDR3 sequence is CASETRTEQYF. As DNA, the CDR3 is TGTGCCAGCGAGACTAGAACCGAGCAGTACTTC. This chain connects TRBV9 to TRBJ2-7; D is perhaps TRBD2 (6 bases). Germline V gene data show CDR1 as SGDLS and CDR2 as YYNGEE. V was shortened by 7 bases and J by 6 bases, with 11 bases between the two germline ends. The CDR3 runs 11 residues. Based on the CDR3 plus reference TRBV9 and TRBJ2-7, the full variable domain is DSGVTQTPKHLITATGQRVTLRCSPRSGDLSVYWYQQSLDQGLQFLIQYYNGEERAKGNILERFSAQQFPDLHSELNLSSLELGDSALYFCASETRTEQYFGPGTRLTVT.

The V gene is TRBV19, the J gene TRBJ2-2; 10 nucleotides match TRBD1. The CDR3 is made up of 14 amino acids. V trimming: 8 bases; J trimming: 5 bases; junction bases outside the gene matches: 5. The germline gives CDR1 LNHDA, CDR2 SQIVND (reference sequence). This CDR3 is CASCWTGGTGELFF. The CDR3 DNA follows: TGTGCCAGTTGCTGGACAGGGGGTACCGGGGAGCTGTTTTTT.

CDR3 bases: TGTGCCACCAGCAGAGATAGGACAGAGAATGAAAAACTGTTTTTT. Amino acid sequence: CATSRDRTENEKLFF. The genes are TRBV15 and TRBJ1-4, with a weak D call TRBD1 (6 bases). This CDR3 spans 15 amino acids. The V gene lost 0 bases and the J gene lost 5 bases, with 10 bases spanning the gap. The V gene's germline CDR1 is LNHNV and CDR2 YYDKDF (reference sequence). The whole variable domain, remainder taken from reference TRBV15 and TRBJ1-4, is DAMVIQNPRYQVTQFGKPVTLSCSQTLNHNVMYWYQQKSSQAPKLLFHYYDKDFNNEADTPDNFQSRRPNTSFCFLDIRSPGLGDTAMYLCATSRDRTENEKLFFGSGTQLSVL.

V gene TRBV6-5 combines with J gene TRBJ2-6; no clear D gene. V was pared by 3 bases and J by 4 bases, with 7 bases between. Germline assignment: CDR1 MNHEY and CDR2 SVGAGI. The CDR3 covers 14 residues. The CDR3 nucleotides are TGTGCCAGCAGTTATTTATCCGGGGCCAACGTCCTGACTTTC. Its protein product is CASSYLSGANVLTF.

The DNA for the CDR3 is TGTGCCACCAGCAGGGCCGGGACGGAGACCTACGAGCAGTACTTC. It encodes CATSRAGTETYEQYF. V is TRBV15 and J is TRBJ2-7, with D perhaps given as TRBD1 or TRBD2 (5 bases each). CDR3 length equals 15 residues. Germline V CDR1 and CDR2: LNHNV, YYDKDF (reference sequence). Trimming cost V 3 bases and J 2 bases, with 14 bases left between them.

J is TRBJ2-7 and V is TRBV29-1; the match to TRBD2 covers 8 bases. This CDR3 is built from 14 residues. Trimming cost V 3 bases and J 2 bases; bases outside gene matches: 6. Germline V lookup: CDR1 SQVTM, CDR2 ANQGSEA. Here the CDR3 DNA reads TGCAGCGTTGAGAGCGGGAGTACCCCCTACGAGCAGTACTTC. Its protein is CSVESGSTPYEQYF.

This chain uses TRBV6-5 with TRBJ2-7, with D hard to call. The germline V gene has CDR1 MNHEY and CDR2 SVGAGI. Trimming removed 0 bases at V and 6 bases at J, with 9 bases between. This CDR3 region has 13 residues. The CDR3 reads CASSYSFWGEQYF. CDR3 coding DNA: TGTGCCAGCAGTTACTCCTTTTGGGGCGAGCAGTACTTC.

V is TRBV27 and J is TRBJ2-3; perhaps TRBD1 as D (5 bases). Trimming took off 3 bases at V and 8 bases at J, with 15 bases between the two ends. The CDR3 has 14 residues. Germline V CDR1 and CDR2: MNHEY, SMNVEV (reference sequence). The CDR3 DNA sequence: TGTGCCAGCAGTTTGTCTAATCCGCAGGGTACGCAGTATTTT. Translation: CASSLSNPQGTQYF.

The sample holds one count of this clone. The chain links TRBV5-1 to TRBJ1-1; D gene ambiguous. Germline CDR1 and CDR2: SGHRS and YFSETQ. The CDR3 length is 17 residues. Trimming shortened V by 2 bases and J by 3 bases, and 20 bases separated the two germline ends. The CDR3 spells CASSFGRLSTGYTEAFF. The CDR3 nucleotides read TGCGCCAGCAGCTTTGGGAGACTATCAACGGGTTACACTGAAGCTTTCTTT.

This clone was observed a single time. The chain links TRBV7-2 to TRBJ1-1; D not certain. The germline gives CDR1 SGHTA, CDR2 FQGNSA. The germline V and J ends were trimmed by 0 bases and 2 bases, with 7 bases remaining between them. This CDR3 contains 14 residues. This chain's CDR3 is CASSLAFTNTEAFF. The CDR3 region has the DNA TGTGCCAGCAGCTTAGCCTTCACAAACACTGAAGCTTTCTTT.

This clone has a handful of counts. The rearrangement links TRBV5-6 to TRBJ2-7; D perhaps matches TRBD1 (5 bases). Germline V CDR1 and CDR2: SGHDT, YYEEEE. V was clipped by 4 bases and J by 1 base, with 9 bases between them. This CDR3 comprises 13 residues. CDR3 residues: CASSLGASYEQYF. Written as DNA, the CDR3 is TGTGCCAGCAGCCTAGGGGCGTCCTACGAGCAGTACTTC.